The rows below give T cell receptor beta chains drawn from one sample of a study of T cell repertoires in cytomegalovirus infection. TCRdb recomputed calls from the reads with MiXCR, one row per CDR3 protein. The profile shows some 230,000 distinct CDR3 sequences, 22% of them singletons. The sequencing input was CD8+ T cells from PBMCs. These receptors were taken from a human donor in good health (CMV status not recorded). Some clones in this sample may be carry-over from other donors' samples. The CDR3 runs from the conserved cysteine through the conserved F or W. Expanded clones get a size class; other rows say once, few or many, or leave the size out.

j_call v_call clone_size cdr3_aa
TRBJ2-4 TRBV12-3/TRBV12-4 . CASSPAAGGNAKNIQYF
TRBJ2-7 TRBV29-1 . CSVEGQADYEQYF
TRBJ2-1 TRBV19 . CASSKGADSSYNEQFF
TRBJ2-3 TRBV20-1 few CSAVTSGGAERTDTQYF
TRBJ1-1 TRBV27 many CASSLGVVTEAFF
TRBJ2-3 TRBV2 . CASSESFTDTQYF
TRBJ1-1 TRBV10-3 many CAISEQLGQNTEAFF
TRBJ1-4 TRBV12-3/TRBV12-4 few CASSLRGGGTNEKLFF
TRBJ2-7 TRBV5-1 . CASSLYGRDLDEQYF
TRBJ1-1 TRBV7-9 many CASSHEQGYTEAFF
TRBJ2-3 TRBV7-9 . CASSSSSGGNADTQYF
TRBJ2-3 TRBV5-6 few CASSSSRGDGTDTQYF
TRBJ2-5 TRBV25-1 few CASSPGVGETQYF
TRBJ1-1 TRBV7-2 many CASSPWEGAGGAFF
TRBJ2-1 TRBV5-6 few CASSLGGPNNEQFF
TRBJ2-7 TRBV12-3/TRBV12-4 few CASSPDTGNYEQYF
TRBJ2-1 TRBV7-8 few CASMTVRNEQFF
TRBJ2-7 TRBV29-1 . CSVSGTGGYEQYF
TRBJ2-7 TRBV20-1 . CSAAGTETYEQYF
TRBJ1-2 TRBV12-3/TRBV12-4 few CASWTVSSYGYTF
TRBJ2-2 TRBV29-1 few CSVRLAGVNTGELFF
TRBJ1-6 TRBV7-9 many CASSQDSSSTPLHF
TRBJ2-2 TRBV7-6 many CASSYSGGLTGELFF
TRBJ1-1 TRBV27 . CATLPRTGEDTEAFF
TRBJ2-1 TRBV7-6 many CASGLAGVNEQFF
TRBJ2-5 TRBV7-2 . CASSLIPGVETQYF
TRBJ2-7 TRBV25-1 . CASSEYGGTDHTEQYF
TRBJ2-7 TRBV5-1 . CASSFGRGGLSYEQYF
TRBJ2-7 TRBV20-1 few CSARDLAGNYEQYF
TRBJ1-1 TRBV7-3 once CASSWGDSAGTEAFF
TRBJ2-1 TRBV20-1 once CSANRQEAYNEQFF
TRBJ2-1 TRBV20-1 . CSAIPLAAEQFF
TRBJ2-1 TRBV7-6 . CASSHGPGAYNEQFF
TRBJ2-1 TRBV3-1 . CASSQPGDLRGNEQFF
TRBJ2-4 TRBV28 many CASSFWLAKNIQYF
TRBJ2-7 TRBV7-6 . CASSWGTQVDYEQYF
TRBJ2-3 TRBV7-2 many CASSPAKTGGDTQYF
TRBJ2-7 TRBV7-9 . CASSPRDYTYEQYF
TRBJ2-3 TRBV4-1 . CASSHPVYRGGQDTQYF
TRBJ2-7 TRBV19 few CASSIRDSYYEQYF
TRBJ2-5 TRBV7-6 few CASSSSGHFETQYF
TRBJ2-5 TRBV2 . CASTGTDETQYF